This T cell receptor (beta chain) emerged from a study of T cell responses to AZD1222 COVID-19 vaccine. Study-wide results and limits: The repertoires were collected only after the peak T cell response. At baseline, just 5 or 6 AZD1222 recipients tested seropositive. Spike-specific TCR breadth rose after two AZD1222 doses, and depth rose as well.

Clones were read by immunoSEQ multiplex PCR, and TCRdb kept only the in-frame ones, dropping some. This table holds about 39,000 clones, 70% to 90% found once. In regard to this clone: The antigen is undetermined. Mismatch with germline at one junction end may stem from a read error.

The CDR3 is 15 amino acids. Looked up from germline, CDR1 is SSHAT and CDR2 is FNYEAQ (reference sequence). Second-dose intervals near 4 or 12 weeks were combined. The starting material was peripheral blood, obtained 28 days after the second AZD1222 dose. The chain uses TRBV7-7 and TRBJ2-1; D is perhaps TRBD2 (6 bases). The receptor was isolated from an adult who received the AZD1222 COVID-19 vaccine. As DNA, the CDR3 is TGTGCTAGCAGCTTATCAGCGGGTGGATACAATGAGCAGTTCTTC. Translating it yields CASSLSAGGYNEQFF. Complete variable domain (other parts from reference TRBV7-7 and TRBJ2-1): GAGVSQSPRYKVTKRGQDVTLRCDPISSHATLYWYQQALGQGPEFLTYFNYEAQPDKSGLPSDRFSAERPEGSISTLTIQRTEQRDSAMYRCASSLSAGGYNEQFFGPGTRLTVL.